Here is one T cell receptor (beta chain) with its context. Its target is unknown. These data belong to a study of identifying expanded T cells in peripheral blood. Notes on the study in general: Roughly two-week clone count variance significantly increased as total template count grew. Technical replicates showed around 1.2 changed clones; two weeks about 16; four weeks 19.

Healthy donors had no documented immune events, such as infections, while sampled. V lost 5 bases, J lost 5 bases, and 12 bases lay in between. The CDR3 covers 13 residues. Per germline, CDR1 LNHDA and CDR2 SQIVND (reference sequence). TCRdb's copy holds only in-frame clones and misses some; the assay was immunoSEQ multiplex PCR. The profile shows about 94,000 clones, approximately 88% of them singletons. The chain recombines TRBV19 with TRBJ2-5; D possibly corresponds to TRBD1 (5 bases). This receptor was obtained from a person aged 18 to 70 in good health. What was sequenced was blood. The CDR3 coding sequence is TGTGCCAGTAGTCAGGGTGTTGGTGAGACCCAGTACTTC. This encodes CASSQGVGETQYF.